This TCR beta chain is drawn from a study of shared clonotypes between healthy human individuals. CDR3 length equals 14 residues. CDR1 and CDR2 (germline): LNHDA, SQIVND (reference sequence). V lost 4 bases and J 3 bases, leaving 13 bases between the germline ends. The protocol was immunoSEQ multiplex PCR, while the TCRdb copy is restricted to in-frame clones and leaves out a portion. The sample has 2 million to 3 million clones, under 95% seen once; the top ten hold about 0.39%. This clone appeared a single time. The sequenced sample consisted of naive CD4+ T cells from PBMCs. The subset: CD45RA+ positively selected. The receptor comes from a young man in good health. Some clones in this sample may be carry-over from other donors' samples. The chain recombines TRBV19 with TRBJ2-7; perhaps TRBD1 as D (8 bases). The CDR3 region has the DNA TGTGCCAGTAGTACCAACAGGGGGGGCTACGAGCAGTACTTC. Its translation: CASSTNRGGYEQYF.